This TCR beta chain was profiled in a study of human T cells and chemical hapten exposure. Overall study results and limits: Expanded TCRs created a significantly greater count of big CDR3 similarity clusters than controls did.

Germline V gene sequence: CDR1 LGHDT, CDR2 YNNKEL (reference sequence). Deletions cut 4 bases from V and 4 bases from J, with 17 bases between. The CDR3 contains 16 residues. As for time point: patch test 1, 2 weeks after DPC sensitization. Indicated treatment: therapeutic diphenylcyclopropenone sensitization with weekly scalp DPC. One entry per CDR3 protein results from TCRdb running MiXCR on the RACE reads. The sample records under 150,000 distinct CDR3 sequences, roughly an eighth being singletons. There are a few counts of this clonotype. Its antigen is currently unknown. This chain connects TRBV3-1 to TRBJ2-1; the D gene is possibly TRBD1 (5 bases). This TCR came from a woman between 50 and 59 years old with alopecia areata. Some clones in this sample may be carry-over from other donors' samples. This specimen consisted of whole blood, obtained in connection with sensitization to the hapten diphenylcyclopropenone (DPC). The CDR3 loop is CASSRGRNQFYNEQFF. The CDR3 DNA follows: TGTGCCAGCAGCCGGGGCAGAAACCAGTTTTACAATGAGCAGTTCTTC.